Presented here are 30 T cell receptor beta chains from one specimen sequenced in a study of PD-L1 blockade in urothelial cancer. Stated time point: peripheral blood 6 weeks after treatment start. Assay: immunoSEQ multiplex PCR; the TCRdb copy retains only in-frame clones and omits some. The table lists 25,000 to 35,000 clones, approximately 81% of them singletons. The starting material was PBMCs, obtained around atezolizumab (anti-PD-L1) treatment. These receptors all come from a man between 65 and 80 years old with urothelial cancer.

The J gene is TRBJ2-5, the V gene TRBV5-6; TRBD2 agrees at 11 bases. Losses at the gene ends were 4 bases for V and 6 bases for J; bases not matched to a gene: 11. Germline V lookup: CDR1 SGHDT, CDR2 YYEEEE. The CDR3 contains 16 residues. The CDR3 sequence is CASSPKLAGDGQTQYF. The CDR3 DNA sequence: TGTGCCAGCAGCCCAAAACTAGCGGGAGACGGGCAGACCCAGTACTTC.

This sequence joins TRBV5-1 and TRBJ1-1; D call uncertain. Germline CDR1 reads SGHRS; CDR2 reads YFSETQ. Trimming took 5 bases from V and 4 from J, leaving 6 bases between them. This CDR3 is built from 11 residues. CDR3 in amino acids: CASSPGTEAFF. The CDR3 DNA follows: TGCGCCAGCAGTCCAGGCACTGAAGCTTTCTTT.

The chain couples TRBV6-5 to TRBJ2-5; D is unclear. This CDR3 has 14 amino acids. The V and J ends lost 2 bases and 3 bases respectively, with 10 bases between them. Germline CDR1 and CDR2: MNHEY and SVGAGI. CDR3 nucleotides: TGTGCCAGCAGTTACCTGGCATTTAAAGAGACCCAGTACTTC. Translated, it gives CASSYLAFKETQYF.

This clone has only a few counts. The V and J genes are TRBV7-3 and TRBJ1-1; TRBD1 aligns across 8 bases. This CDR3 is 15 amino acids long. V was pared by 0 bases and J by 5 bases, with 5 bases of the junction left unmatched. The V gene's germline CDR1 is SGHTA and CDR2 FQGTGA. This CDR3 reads CASSLTAGGETEAFF. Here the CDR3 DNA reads TGTGCCAGCAGCTTAACAGCAGGGGGCGAGACTGAAGCTTTCTTT.

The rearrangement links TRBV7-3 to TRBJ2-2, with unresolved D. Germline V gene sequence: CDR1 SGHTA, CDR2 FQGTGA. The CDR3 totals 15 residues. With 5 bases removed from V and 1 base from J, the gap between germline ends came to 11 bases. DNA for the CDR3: TGTGCCAGCAGCAGAACAGAACAGAACACCGGGGAGCTGTTTTTT. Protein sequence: CASSRTEQNTGELFF. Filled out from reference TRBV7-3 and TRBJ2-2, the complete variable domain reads GAGVSQTPSNKVTEKGKYVELRCDPISGHTALYWYRQSLGQGPEFLIYFQGTGAADDSGLPNDRFFAVRPEGSVSTLKIQRTERGDSAVYLCASSRTEQNTGELFFGEGSRLTVL.

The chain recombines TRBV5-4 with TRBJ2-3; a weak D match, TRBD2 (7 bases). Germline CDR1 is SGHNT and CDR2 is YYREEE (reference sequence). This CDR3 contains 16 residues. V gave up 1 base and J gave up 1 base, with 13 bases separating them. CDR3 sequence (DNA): TGTGCCAGCAGCTTGCTAGGCGGGGGCGGCACAGATACGCAGTATTTT. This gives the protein CASSLLGGGGTDTQYF. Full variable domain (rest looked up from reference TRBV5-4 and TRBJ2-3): ETGVTQSPTHLIKTRGQQVTLRCSSQSGHNTVSWYQQALGQGPQFIFQYYREEENGRGNFPPRFSGLQFPNYSSELNVNALELDDSALYLCASSLLGGGGTDTQYFGPGTRLTVL.

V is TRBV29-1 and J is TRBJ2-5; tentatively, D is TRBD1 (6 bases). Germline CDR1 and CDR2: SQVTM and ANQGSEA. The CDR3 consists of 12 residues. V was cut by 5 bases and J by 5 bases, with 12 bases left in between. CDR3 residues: CSVKQGYETQYF. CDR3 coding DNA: TGCAGCGTTAAACAGGGTTATGAGACCCAGTACTTC.

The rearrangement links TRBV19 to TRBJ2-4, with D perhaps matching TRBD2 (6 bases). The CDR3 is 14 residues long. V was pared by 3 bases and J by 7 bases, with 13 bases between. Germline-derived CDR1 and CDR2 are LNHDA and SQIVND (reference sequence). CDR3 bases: TGTGCCAGTAGTATGGAGGGAGTTAAGAACATTCAGTACTTC. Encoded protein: CASSMEGVKNIQYF.

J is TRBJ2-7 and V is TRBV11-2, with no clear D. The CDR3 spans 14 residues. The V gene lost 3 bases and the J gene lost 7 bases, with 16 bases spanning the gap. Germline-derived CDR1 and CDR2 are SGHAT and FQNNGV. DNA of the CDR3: TGTGCCAGCAGCTTCCGACGGTCCACCGGGGAGCAGTACTTC. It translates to CASSFRRSTGEQYF.

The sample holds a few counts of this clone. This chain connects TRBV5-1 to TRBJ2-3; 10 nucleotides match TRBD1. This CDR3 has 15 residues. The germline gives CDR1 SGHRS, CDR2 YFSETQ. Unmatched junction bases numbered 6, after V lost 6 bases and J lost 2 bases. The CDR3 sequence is CASTGTGAITDTQYF. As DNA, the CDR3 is TGCGCCAGCACAGGGACAGGGGCCATCACAGATACGCAGTATTTT.

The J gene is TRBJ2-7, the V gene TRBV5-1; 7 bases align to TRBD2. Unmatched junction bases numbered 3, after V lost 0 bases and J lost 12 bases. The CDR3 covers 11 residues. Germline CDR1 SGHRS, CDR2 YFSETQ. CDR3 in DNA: TGCGCCAGCAGCTTGGGGGGGGGACCGTACTTC. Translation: CASSLGGGPYF.

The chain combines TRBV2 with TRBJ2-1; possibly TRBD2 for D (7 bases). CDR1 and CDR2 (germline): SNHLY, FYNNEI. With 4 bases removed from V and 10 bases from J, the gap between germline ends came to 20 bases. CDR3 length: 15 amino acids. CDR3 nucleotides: TGTGCCAGCAGTGCTGGCGGGGGCGTATCGGGGGAGCAGTTCTTC. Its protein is CASSAGGGVSGEQFF.

The CDR3 protein is CASRPQGANTEAFF. In DNA, the CDR3 is TGTGCCAGTAGGCCCCAGGGGGCGAACACTGAAGCTTTCTTT. The J gene is TRBJ1-1, the V gene TRBV19, with TRBD1 identical over 8 bases. Looked up from germline, CDR1 is LNHDA and CDR2 is SQIVND (reference sequence). This CDR3 region has 14 residues. The ends lost 6 bases at V and 1 base at J; junction bases unmatched: 4.

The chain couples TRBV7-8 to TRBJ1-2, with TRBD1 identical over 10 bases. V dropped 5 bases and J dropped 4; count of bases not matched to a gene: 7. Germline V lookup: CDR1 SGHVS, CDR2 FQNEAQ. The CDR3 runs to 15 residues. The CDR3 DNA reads TGTGCCAGCAGCACGGGACAGGGGCCTGGCTATGGCTACACCTTC. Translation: CASSTGQGPGYGYTF.

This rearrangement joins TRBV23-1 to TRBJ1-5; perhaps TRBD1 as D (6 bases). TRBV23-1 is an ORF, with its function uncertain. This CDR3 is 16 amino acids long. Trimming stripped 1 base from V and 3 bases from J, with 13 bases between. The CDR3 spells CASSQYRTANNQPQHF. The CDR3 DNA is TGCGCCAGCAGTCAATACAGGACAGCCAACAATCAGCCCCAGCATTTT.

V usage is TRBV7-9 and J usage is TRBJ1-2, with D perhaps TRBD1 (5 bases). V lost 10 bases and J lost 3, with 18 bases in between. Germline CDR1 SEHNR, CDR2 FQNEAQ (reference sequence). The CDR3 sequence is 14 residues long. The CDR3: CATRDFNSDYGYTF. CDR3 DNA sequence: TGTGCCACACGGGACTTCAACTCTGACTATGGCTACACCTTC.

CDR3 region: CASSLALISLAGDHGELFF. CDR3 bases: TGTGCCAGCAGCTTAGCTCTTATCTCTCTAGCGGGCGATCACGGGGAGCTGTTTTTT. The chain carries TRBV7-4 and TRBJ2-2; TRBD2 aligns across 8 bases. The CDR3 is 19 residues long. Germline V gives CDR1 SGHVT, CDR2 SQSDAQ. J gave up 7 bases and V 0 bases, and 16 bases lay outside the gene matches.

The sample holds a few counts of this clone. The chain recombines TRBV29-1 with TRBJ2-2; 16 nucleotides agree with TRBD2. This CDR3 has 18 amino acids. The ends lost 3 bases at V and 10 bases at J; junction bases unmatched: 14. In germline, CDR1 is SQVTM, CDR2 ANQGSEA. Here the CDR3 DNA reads TGCAGCGTTGAGGGGCTTGGGACTAGCGGGGGGGTGATGGAGGAGCTGTTTTTT. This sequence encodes CSVEGLGTSGGVMEELFF.

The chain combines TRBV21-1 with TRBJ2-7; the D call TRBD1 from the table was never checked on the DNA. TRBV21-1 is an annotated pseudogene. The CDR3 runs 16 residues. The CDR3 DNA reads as TGTGCTTCCAGCACTCGTTGGGACAGTCGAAGCTACGAGCAGTACTTC. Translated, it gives CASSTRWDSRSYEQYF.

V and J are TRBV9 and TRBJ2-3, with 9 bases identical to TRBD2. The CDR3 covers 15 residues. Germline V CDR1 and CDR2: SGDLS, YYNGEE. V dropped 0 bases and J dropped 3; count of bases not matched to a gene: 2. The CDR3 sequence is CASSVGGRETDTQYF. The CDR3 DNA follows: TGTGCCAGCAGCGTAGGCGGGAGGGAAACAGATACGCAGTATTTT.

CDR3 bases: TGCGCCAGCAGCCAAGTAGCTGTGGGTGGAAACACCATATATTTT. Residues: CASSQVAVGGNTIYF. V is TRBV4-3 and J is TRBJ1-3, with D unclear. Trimming removed 1 base from V and 3 bases from J, with 10 bases in between. There are 15 residues in the CDR3. The germline V gene has CDR1 LGHNA and CDR2 YSLEER.

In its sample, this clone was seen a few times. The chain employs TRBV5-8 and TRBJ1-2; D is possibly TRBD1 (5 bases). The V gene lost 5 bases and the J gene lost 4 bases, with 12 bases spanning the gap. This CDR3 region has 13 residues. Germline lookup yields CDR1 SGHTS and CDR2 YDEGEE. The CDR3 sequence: CASRITGSYGYTF. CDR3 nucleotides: TGTGCCAGCAGAATTACAGGTTCCTATGGCTACACCTTC.

The CDR3 protein is CASSFFKVAEETQYF. CDR3 bases: TGTGCCAGCAGCTTTTTTAAAGTGGCAGAAGAGACCCAGTACTTC. The chain uses TRBV5-5 and TRBJ2-5; D gene uncertain. V lost 2 bases to trimming and J lost 3 bases, with 14 bases between them. This CDR3 is 15 amino acids long. Germline lookup yields CDR1 SGHKS and CDR2 YYEKEE (reference sequence).

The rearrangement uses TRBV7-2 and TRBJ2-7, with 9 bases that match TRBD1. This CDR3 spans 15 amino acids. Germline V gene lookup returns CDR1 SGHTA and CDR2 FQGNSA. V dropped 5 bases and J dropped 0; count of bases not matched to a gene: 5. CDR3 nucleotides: TGTGCCAGCAGCGCCGACAGGGGGGGCTCCTACGAGCAGTACTTC. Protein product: CASSADRGGSYEQYF.

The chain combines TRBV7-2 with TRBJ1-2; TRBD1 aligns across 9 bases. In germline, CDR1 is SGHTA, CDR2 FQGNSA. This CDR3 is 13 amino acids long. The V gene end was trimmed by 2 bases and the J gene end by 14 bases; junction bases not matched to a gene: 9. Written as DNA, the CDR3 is TGTGCCAGCAGCTTAACATCCGGGACAGGGACTACCTTC. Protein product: CASSLTSGTGTTF. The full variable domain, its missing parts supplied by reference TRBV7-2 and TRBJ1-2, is GAGVSQSPSNKVTEKGKDVELRCDPISGHTALYWYRQSLGQGLEFLIYFQGNSAPDKSGLPSDRFSAERTGGSVSTLTIQRTQQEDSAVYLCASSLTSGTGTTFGSGTRLTVV.

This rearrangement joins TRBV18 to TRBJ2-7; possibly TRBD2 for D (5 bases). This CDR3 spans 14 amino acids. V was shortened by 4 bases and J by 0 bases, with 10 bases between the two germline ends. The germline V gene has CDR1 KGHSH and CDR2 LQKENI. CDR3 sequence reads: CASSRREGSYEQYF. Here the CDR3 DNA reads TGTGCCAGCTCACGCCGGGAAGGCTCCTACGAGCAGTACTTC.

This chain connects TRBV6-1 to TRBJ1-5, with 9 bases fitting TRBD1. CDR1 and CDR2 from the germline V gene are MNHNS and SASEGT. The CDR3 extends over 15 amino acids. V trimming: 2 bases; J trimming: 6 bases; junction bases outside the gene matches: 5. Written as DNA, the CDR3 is TGTGCCAGCAGTGAAAGGACAGGGGACATTCAGCCCCAGCATTTT. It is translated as CASSERTGDIQPQHF.

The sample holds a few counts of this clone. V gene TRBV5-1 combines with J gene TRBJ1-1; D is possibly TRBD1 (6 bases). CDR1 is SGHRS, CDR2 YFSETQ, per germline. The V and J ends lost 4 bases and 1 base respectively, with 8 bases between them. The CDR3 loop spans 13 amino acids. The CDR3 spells CASSQTGNTEAFF. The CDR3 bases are TGCGCCAGCAGCCAGACAGGGAACACTGAAGCTTTCTTT.

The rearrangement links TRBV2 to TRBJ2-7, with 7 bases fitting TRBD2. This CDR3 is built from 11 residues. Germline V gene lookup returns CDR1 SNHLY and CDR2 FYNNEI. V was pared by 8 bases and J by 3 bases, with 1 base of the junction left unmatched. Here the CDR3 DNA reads TGTGCCAGCCGCGGGGGCTACGAGCAGTACTTC. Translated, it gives CASRGGYEQYF. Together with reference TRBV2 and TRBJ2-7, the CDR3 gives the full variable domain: EPEVTQTPSHQVTQMGQEVILRCVPISNHLYFYWYRQILGQKVEFLVSFYNNEISEKSEIFDDQFSVERPDGSNFTLKIRSTKLEDSAMYFCASRGGYEQYFGPGTRLTVT.

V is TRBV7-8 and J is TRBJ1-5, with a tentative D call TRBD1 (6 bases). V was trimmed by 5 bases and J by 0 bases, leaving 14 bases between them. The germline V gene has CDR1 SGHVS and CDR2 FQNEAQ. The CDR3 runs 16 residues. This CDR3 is CASSPRTAYSNQPQHF. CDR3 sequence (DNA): TGTGCCAGCAGCCCACGGACAGCGTATAGCAATCAGCCCCAGCATTTT.